This paragraph reports one T cell receptor (beta chain). CDR3 size: 15 residues. Germline values: CDR1 SGDLS, CDR2 YYNGEE. The V and J ends lost 3 bases and 5 bases, in that order; junction bases with no gene match: 6. This record belongs to a study of blood T cell repertoires in COVID-19. The protocol was immunoSEQ multiplex PCR, while the TCRdb copy is restricted to in-frame clones and leaves out a portion. The sample lists roughly 420,000 clones, 88% occurring once. This chain connects TRBV9 to TRBJ2-1; TRBD2 aligns across 9 bases. The TCR comes from a woman in her 30s with acute COVID-19. The source material was PBMCs or T cells enriched from blood (not recorded which). CDR3 DNA sequence: TGTGCCAGCAGCGGCGGGGGGGCCAGTGACAATGAGCAGTTCTTC. This encodes CASSGGGASDNEQFF.